This TCR beta chain was captured by sequencing in a study of cytotoxic CD8 clonotypes in ibrutinib-treated CLL. About the research overall: Response sampling came at median approximately a year of treatment, ranging roughly 6 to 36 months.

The germline gives CDR1 SGHRS, CDR2 YFSETQ. The V end lost 0 bases, the J end lost 1 base, and 11 bases lay between the germline ends. The CDR3 loop spans 16 amino acids. Method: immunoSEQ multiplex PCR; TCRdb's copy keeps in-frame clones and lacks some. The table has over 200,000 clones, 70% seen once. This sequence originates from a human donor with chronic lymphocytic leukemia. V is TRBV5-1 and J is TRBJ1-3; weak D call: TRBD1 (6 bases). Sequencing was performed on PBMCs, taken after 12 months of ibrutinib treatment. DNA of the CDR3: TGCGCCAGCAGCTTGGACGGGGGCAGGTCTGGAAACACCATATATTTT. Its translation is CASSLDGGRSGNTIYF.